Below, 20 T cell receptor beta chains from the same sample are listed, as sequenced in a study of cytomegalovirus exposure and HLA in healthy donors. Use of 60 Vbeta and 13 Jbeta primers characterized the PCR. Sequencing was performed with immunoSEQ multiplex PCR; in TCRdb, only in-frame clones are kept and a portion is missing. The table has approximately 150,000 clones, more than 70% seen once. What was sequenced was PBMCs. Source of these receptors: a man aged 60 to 69 in good health and CMV-seronegative.

The chain links TRBV19 to TRBJ2-1, with TRBD1 identical over 8 bases. This CDR3 has 14 residues. Per germline, CDR1 LNHDA and CDR2 SQIVND (reference sequence). The ends lost 4 bases at V and 8 bases at J; junction bases unmatched: 7. CDR3 sequence: CASSSLDRGHEQFF. CDR3 nucleotide sequence: TGTGCCAGTAGTAGCCTCGACAGGGGCCATGAGCAGTTCTTC. The full variable domain, with the rest looked up from reference TRBV19 and TRBJ2-1, is DGGITQSPKYLFRKEGQNVTLSCEQNLNHDAMYWYRQDPGQGLRLIYYSQIVNDFQKGDIAEGYSVSREKKESFPLTVTSAQKNPTAFYLCASSSLDRGHEQFFGPGTRLTVL.

This clone has more than one count but fewer than ten. The gene calls are TRBV29-1 and TRBJ1-1; 10 bases align to TRBD1. There are 12 residues in the CDR3. Germline V gene sequence: CDR1 SQVTM, CDR2 ANQGSEA. Trimming removed 3 bases from V and 8 bases from J; junction bases left unmatched: 3. The CDR3 DNA reads as TGCAGCGTTGAGGGGACAGGGGACGAAGCTTTCTTT. Its translation is CSVEGTGDEAFF. The complete variable domain, with remaining parts taken from reference TRBV29-1 and TRBJ1-1, reads SAVISQKPSRDICQRGTSLTIQCQVDSQVTMMFWYRQQPGQSLTLIATANQGSEATYESGFVIDKFPISRPNLTFSTLTVSNMSPEDSSIYLCSVEGTGDEAFFGQGTRLTVV.

CDR3 in amino acids: CASRTGGPYEQYF. In nucleotides, the CDR3 is TGTGCCAGCAGGACAGGGGGGCCCTACGAGCAGTACTTC. The chain combines TRBV27 with TRBJ2-7; 9 bases map to TRBD1. The CDR3 loop spans 13 amino acids. Losses at the gene ends were 6 bases for V and 2 bases for J; bases not matched to a gene: 2. Germline CDR1 is MNHEY and CDR2 is SMNVEV (reference sequence).

The V call is TRBV7-6, the J call TRBJ2-7; the D gene is possibly TRBD1 (5 bases). The CDR3 is 15 amino acids. Germline CDR1 and CDR2: SGHVS and FNYEAQ. Trimming removed 0 bases at V and 6 bases at J, with 15 bases between. The CDR3 DNA is TGTGCCAGCAGCTTAGCCAACGGGCAGGGCGGCGAGCAGTACTTC. Its protein product is CASSLANGQGGEQYF.

The chain combines TRBV6-1 with TRBJ1-6, with D hard to call. The V end lost 2 bases, the J end lost 7 bases, and 12 bases lay between the germline ends. CDR1 and CDR2 from the germline V gene are MNHNS and SASEGT. The CDR3 loop spans 15 amino acids. In DNA, the CDR3 is TGTGCCAGCAGTGAACTCTGGGTACAGAATTCACCCCTCCACTTT. It codes for CASSELWVQNSPLHF.

The CDR3 region has the DNA TGCAGCGTTGACGGTCCGCGGGCTTTCTTT. As protein: CSVDGPRAFF. The V call is TRBV29-1, the J call TRBJ1-1, with D unclear. The CDR3 loop spans 10 amino acids. Germline CDR1 and CDR2: SQVTM and ANQGSEA. V dropped 3 bases and J dropped 11 bases, with 10 bases sitting between them.

The chain uses TRBV9 and TRBJ1-6, with a possible D match to TRBD1 (6 bases). The CDR3 totals 14 residues. Trimming stripped 4 bases from V and 10 bases from J, with 15 bases between. Germline V gene sequence: CDR1 SGDLS, CDR2 YYNGEE. The CDR3 here is CASSTQTGDSPLHF. DNA of the CDR3: TGTGCCAGCAGCACCCAGACAGGAGACTCACCCCTCCACTTT.

A remark on this clone: The sample has other DNA sequences that encode this CDR3 too. The rearrangement links TRBV7-2 to TRBJ1-2; TRBD1 agrees at 8 bases. The CDR3 loop spans 14 amino acids. V was pared by 4 bases and J by 5 bases, with 6 bases of the junction left unmatched. Germline CDR1 is SGHTA and CDR2 is FQGNSA. For the CDR3, the DNA is TGTGCCAGCAGCTCAGGACAGGGTTTATATGGCTACACCTTC. Protein product: CASSSGQGLYGYTF.

Only a few counts were recorded for this clone. The chain joins TRBV9 to TRBJ2-2, with 10 bases identical to TRBD2. The CDR3 has 16 amino acids. The V gene's germline CDR1 is SGDLS and CDR2 YYNGEE. The V segment lost 0 bases and the J segment 4 bases; nucleotides outside the gene matches: 3. CDR3 in DNA: TGTGCCAGCAGCGTAGTCCCTAGCGGGGGCACCGGGGAGCTGTTTTTT. Its protein product is CASSVVPSGGTGELFF.

This rearrangement joins TRBV7-6 to TRBJ2-1; TRBD2 agrees at 8 bases. Per germline, CDR1 SGHVS and CDR2 FNYEAQ. V shed 4 bases, J shed 2 bases, and the junction held 4 bases outside the gene matches. The CDR3 loop spans 15 amino acids. CDR3 in amino acids: CASSSGGLAYNEQFF. The CDR3 DNA is TGTGCCAGCAGCTCGGGGGGGCTAGCCTACAATGAGCAGTTCTTC.

The V gene is TRBV5-1, the J gene TRBJ2-3; TRBD1 might be the D (6 bases). The ends were cut back, 0 bases at V and 2 bases at J, with 13 bases in the middle. CDR3 length: 16 amino acids. Germline values: CDR1 SGHRS, CDR2 YFSETQ. CDR3 region: CASSLAEGGATDTQYF. CDR3 coding DNA: TGCGCCAGCAGCTTGGCCGAAGGGGGAGCCACAGATACGCAGTATTTT.

V and J are TRBV10-3 and TRBJ1-5; no clear D gene. The V gene lost 3 bases and the J gene lost 7 bases, with 10 bases spanning the gap. The CDR3 sequence is 13 residues long. The germline CDR1 and CDR2 sequences are ENHRY and SYGVKD. CDR3 in amino acids: CAISDLEGQPQHF. In DNA, the CDR3 is TGTGCCATCAGTGACCTGGAGGGACAGCCCCAGCATTTT.

The genes are TRBV7-9 and TRBJ2-4, with D possibly TRBD2 on 5 matching bases. Germline values: CDR1 SEHNR, CDR2 FQNEAQ (reference sequence). There are 17 residues in the CDR3. Deletions cut 1 base from V and 0 bases from J, with 13 bases between. Here the CDR3 reads CASSLEGVILAKNIQYF. In nucleotides, the CDR3 is TGTGCCAGCAGCTTAGAGGGAGTCATTCTAGCCAAAAACATTCAGTACTTC.

The rearrangement links TRBV21-1 to TRBJ1-1; the tabulated D call, TRBD1, remains unverified against the DNA. TRBV21-1 is a listed pseudogene. The CDR3 covers 21 residues. CDR3 sequence: CASSNHVRPPDRGEMNTEAFF. CDR3 bases: TGTGCCAGCAGCAACCACGTGCGACCACCGGACAGGGGTGAAATGAACACTGAAGCTTTCTTT.

In DNA form, the CDR3 reads TGTGCCAGCAGCTCTGATCCCGGGACAGGGGCAGGCTACACCTTC. Translating it yields CASSSDPGTGAGYTF. The chain combines TRBV7-9 with TRBJ1-2; 10 bases align to TRBD1. Trimming removed 4 bases from V and 8 bases from J; junction bases left unmatched: 10. Germline V lookup: CDR1 SEHNR, CDR2 FQNEAQ (reference sequence). The CDR3 is 15 residues long.

Only a few counts were recorded for this clone. The chain recombines TRBV11-3 with TRBJ2-7; D perhaps matches TRBD1 (7 bases). V was trimmed by 3 bases and J by 3 bases, leaving 9 bases between them. CDR3 length equals 13 residues. The V gene's germline CDR1 is SGHNT and CDR2 YENEEA. As DNA, the CDR3 is TGTGCCAGCAGCTTTCAGGGGGGCTACGAGCAGTACTTC. Amino acids: CASSFQGGYEQYF.

V usage is TRBV7-2 and J usage is TRBJ2-7; TRBD1 might be the D (6 bases). Germline CDR1 and CDR2: SGHTA and FQGNSA. With 6 bases removed from V and 0 bases from J, the gap between germline ends came to 18 bases. This CDR3 region has 16 residues. DNA for the CDR3: TGTGCCAGCAGTTTTACAGGGAGCCCGAGCTCCTACGAGCAGTACTTC. Its protein is CASSFTGSPSSYEQYF.

The J gene is TRBJ1-4, the V gene TRBV15; 8 nucleotides align to TRBD1. The germline V gene has CDR1 LNHNV and CDR2 YYDKDF (reference sequence). Unmatched junction bases numbered 0, after V lost 3 bases and J lost 0 bases. The CDR3 has 15 residues. The CDR3 region is CATSRDRATNEKLFF. DNA for the CDR3: TGTGCCACCAGCAGGGACAGGGCAACTAATGAAAAACTGTTTTTT.

This clone was counted once. The chain has TRBV5-8 and TRBJ2-1, with 7 bases that match TRBD1. CDR1 is SGHTS and CDR2 is YDEGEE in the germline V gene. The J segment lost 4 bases and the V segment lost 4 bases, leaving 8 bases of the junction unmatched. The CDR3 sequence is 15 residues long. CDR3 nucleotide sequence: TGTGCCAGCAGCCTCGACAGGGCGGCTTACAATGAGCAGTTCTTC. It is translated as CASSLDRAAYNEQFF.

This chain links TRBV2 with TRBJ2-3; 9 bases line up with TRBD1. The J segment lost 3 bases and the V segment lost 4 bases, leaving 5 bases of the junction unmatched. This CDR3 region has 15 residues. CDR1 and CDR2 (germline): SNHLY, FYNNEI. CDR3 nucleotide sequence: TGTGCCAGCAGTGGGCAACAGGGGGCTACAGATACGCAGTATTTT. Protein sequence: CASSGQQGATDTQYF.